The 6 T cell receptor beta chains below all came from one sample that was sequenced in a study of follicular helper T cells after annual influenza vaccination. The assay was immunoSEQ multiplex PCR, and TCRdb's table has in-frame clones only and misses some. Of roughly 7,700 clones listed, less than 85% are singletons. Time point in this sample: 2014-2015 season, 7 days after vaccination. Sequencing used CXCR5+ CD38- circulating T follicular helper cells from blood, obtained 7 days after influenza vaccination. Subset given: circulating Tfh, non-naive CD4+CXCR5+PD-1+ (ICOS+CD38+ or ICOS-CD38-). Receptor source: an adult who received the influenza vaccine.

This chain links TRBV29-1 with TRBJ1-1; 7 bases are shared with TRBD1. There are 14 residues in the CDR3. Per the germline V gene, CDR1 is SQVTM and CDR2 is ANQGSEA. The V and J ends lost 4 bases and 4 bases, in that order; junction bases with no gene match: 9. CDR3: CSVVGAGGSTEAFF. CDR3 sequence (DNA): TGCAGCGTTGTAGGGGCAGGGGGGAGCACTGAAGCTTTCTTT.

V usage is TRBV4-3 and J usage is TRBJ2-3; no definite D call. The CDR3 loop spans 14 amino acids. Per germline, CDR1 LGHNA and CDR2 YSLEER. V lost 5 bases and J 2 bases, leaving 11 bases between the germline ends. CDR3 in DNA: TGCGCCAGCAGCGGGTTAGGAATCACAGATACGCAGTATTTT. This codes for CASSGLGITDTQYF.

The chain couples TRBV5-8 to TRBJ2-2; 7 bases agree with TRBD1. The CDR3 length is 14 residues. Germline loops: CDR1 SGHTS, CDR2 YDEGEE. J was trimmed by 2 bases and V by 6 bases; bases with no gene match: 4. The CDR3 sequence: CASIRDRNTGELFF. The CDR3 DNA follows: TGTGCCAGCATCCGGGACAGAAACACCGGGGAGCTGTTTTTT.

V and J are TRBV6-5 and TRBJ2-2; D is unclear. The CDR3 is 15 residues long. Trimming took off 0 bases at V and 2 bases at J, with 7 bases between the two ends. CDR1 and CDR2 from the germline V gene are MNHEY and SVGAGI. This chain's CDR3 is CASSYSGHNTGELFF. The CDR3 DNA is TGTGCCAGCAGTTACTCAGGCCATAACACCGGGGAGCTGTTTTTT.

There are a few counts of this clone. This sequence joins TRBV28 and TRBJ1-6; D uncertain. CDR1 MDHEN and CDR2 SYDVKM come from the germline V gene. The CDR3 covers 13 residues. The V end was cut by 3 bases, the J end by 7 bases, with 7 bases between. The chain's CDR3 is CASSFYVNSPLHF. CDR3 DNA: TGTGCCAGCAGTTTTTATGTAAATTCACCCCTCCACTTT. Using reference TRBV28 and TRBJ1-6 for the parts outside the CDR3, the full variable domain is DVKVTQSSRYLVKRTGEKVFLECVQDMDHENMFWYRQDPGLGLRLIYFSYDVKMKEKGDIPEGYSVSREKKERFSLILESASTNQTSMYLCASSFYVNSPLHFGNGTRLTVT.

The chain joins TRBV5-6 to TRBJ1-6, with TRBD1 as a possible D gene (5 bases). Germline loops: CDR1 SGHDT, CDR2 YYEEEE. The CDR3 covers 14 residues. V was pared by 4 bases and J by 10 bases, with 15 bases between. The DNA for the CDR3 is TGTGCCAGCAGCCTGCCCCGGGGGTTATCACCCCTCCACTTT. This codes for CASSLPRGLSPLHF.